This TCR beta chain was profiled in a study of blood T cell repertoires in COVID-19. Overall study: T cells, B-cell-depleted T cells, or PBMCs provided the cDNA or gDNA that served as material.

The length of the CDR3 is 16 residues. Trimming removed 3 bases from V and 0 bases from J, with 11 bases in between. CDR1 is KGHSH and CDR2 is LQKENI in the germline V gene. In the authors' workflow: Estimation of nucleated cell counts was performed using reference gene primer amplification. Some clones are missing from TCRdb's copy, which holds only in-frame ones; the method was immunoSEQ multiplex PCR. V and J calls and clone size are those listed in that table; D and trimming were worked out from the DNA. The data contain a few hundred thousand clones, roughly 90% of them seen just once; the ten biggest clones take up about 0.78%. Allocation to cohorts depended on clinical history reported by the participants.

The clonotype originates from a middle-aged woman who had been exposed to COVID-19. Material for sequencing was PBMCs or T cells enriched from blood (not recorded which). The J gene is TRBJ2-2, the V gene TRBV18, with D tentatively TRBD2 (6 bases). Here the CDR3 reads CASSPRGFANTGELFF. CDR3 coding DNA: TGTGCCAGCTCACCTCGGGGGTTCGCGAACACCGGGGAGCTGTTTTTT.